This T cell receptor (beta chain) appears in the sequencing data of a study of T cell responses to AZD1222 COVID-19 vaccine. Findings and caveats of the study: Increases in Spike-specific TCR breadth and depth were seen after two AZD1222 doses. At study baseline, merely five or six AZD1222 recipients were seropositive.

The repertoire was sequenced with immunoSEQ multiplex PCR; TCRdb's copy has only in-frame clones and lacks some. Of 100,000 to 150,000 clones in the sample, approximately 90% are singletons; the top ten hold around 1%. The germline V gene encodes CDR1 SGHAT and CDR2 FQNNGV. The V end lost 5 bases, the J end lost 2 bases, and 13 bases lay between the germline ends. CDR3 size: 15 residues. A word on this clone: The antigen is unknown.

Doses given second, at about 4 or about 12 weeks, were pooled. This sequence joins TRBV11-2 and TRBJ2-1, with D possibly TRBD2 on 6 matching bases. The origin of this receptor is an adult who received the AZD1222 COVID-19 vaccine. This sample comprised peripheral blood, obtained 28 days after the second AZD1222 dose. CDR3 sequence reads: CASSPGSITYNEQFF. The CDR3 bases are TGTGCCAGCAGCCCCGGGAGTATTACCTACAATGAGCAGTTCTTC.